This T cell receptor (beta chain) came from a study of T cell responses to AZD1222 COVID-19 vaccine. Study-level results: There were mostly white British donors and more females than males, and clonal diversity was possibly underestimated. Nearly half of unique spike-specific TCRs reportedly avoided B.1.351 and B.1.1.7 mutated regions.

The germline gives CDR1 SGHDT, CDR2 YYEEEE. There are 14 residues in the CDR3. Deletions cut 0 bases from V and 7 bases from J, with 8 bases between. The data were produced by immunoSEQ multiplex PCR, yet TCRdb's version contains in-frame clones alone and is incomplete. Of 150,000 to 180,000 clones in the sample, about 85% are singletons; the top ten hold 6.9%. A remark on this clone: The antigen remains unidentified.

The chain couples TRBV5-6 to TRBJ1-6; D is possibly TRBD1 (5 bases). This clonotype was obtained from an adult who had recovered from COVID-19. The sequencing used peripheral blood, collected after recovery from COVID-19. The CDR3 spells CASSLAGRNSPLHF. In DNA, the CDR3 is TGTGCCAGCAGCTTGGCAGGGAGAAATTCACCCCTCCACTTT.